Following are 31 T cell receptor beta chains from one sample sequenced in a study of blood T cell repertoires in COVID-19. Generated by immunoSEQ multiplex PCR, the TCRdb table keeps only in-frame clones and is missing some. The table has tens of thousands of clones, 85% to 90% seen once; the top ten hold 8.3%. Sequenced material: peripheral blood. All receptors come from a human donor with active COVID-19. The donor label of this sample is uncertain.

The rearrangement links TRBV28 to TRBJ1-4, with 8 bases fitting TRBD1. CDR1 and CDR2 (germline): MDHEN, SYDVKM. There are 15 residues in the CDR3. The ends lost 5 bases at V and 8 bases at J; junction bases unmatched: 10. CDR3 bases: TGTGCCAGCAGTCCCACCGGGACAGGCCCGGAAAAACTGTTTTTT. It translates to CASSPTGTGPEKLFF.

The chain joins TRBV2 to TRBJ2-2; no firm D call. V dropped 8 bases and J dropped 1 base, with 8 bases sitting between them. The CDR3 loop spans 13 amino acids. The V gene's germline CDR1 is SNHLY and CDR2 FYNNEI. The CDR3: CASRQENTGELFF. In nucleotides, the CDR3 is TGTGCCAGCCGGCAGGAGAACACCGGGGAGCTGTTTTTT.

The chain joins TRBV7-2 to TRBJ1-1; D not resolved. Trimming cost V 7 bases and J 1 base, with 7 bases left between them. The CDR3 contains 12 residues. The germline V gene encodes CDR1 SGHTA and CDR2 FQGNSA. CDR3 amino acids: CASTGKNTEAFF. For the CDR3, the DNA is TGTGCCAGCACAGGAAAGAACACTGAAGCTTTCTTT.

The chain recombines TRBV21-1 with TRBJ2-5; TRBD2 is the table's D call, not checked against the DNA. TRBV21-1 is given as a pseudogene. CDR3 length: 15 residues. The CDR3 DNA reads TGTGCCATTCCGGGACTAGCGGGGGGGAGAGAGACCCAGTACTTC. Amino acids: CAIPGLAGGRETQYF.

This clone came up once. The genes are TRBV5-5 and TRBJ2-6, with D perhaps matching TRBD2 (6 bases). V was cut by 1 base and J by 2 bases, with 7 bases left in between. The V gene's germline CDR1 is SGHKS and CDR2 YYEKEE (reference sequence). The length of the CDR3 is 15 residues. The CDR3 here is CASSLSGAGANVLTF. The CDR3 DNA reads TGTGCCAGCAGCTTGTCGGGGGCTGGGGCCAACGTCCTGACTTTC.

This clone was detected once. V usage is TRBV14 and J usage is TRBJ2-2; 7 positions agree with TRBD2. The V gene end was trimmed by 7 bases and the J gene end by 3 bases; junction bases not matched to a gene: 5. CDR3 length: 14 residues. The germline V gene encodes CDR1 SGHDN and CDR2 FVKESK. CDR3 sequence (DNA): TGTGCCAGCAATAGCGGGTCGCACACCGGGGAGCTGTTTTTT. It yields the protein CASNSGSHTGELFF.

The chain is built from TRBV6-5 and TRBJ2-3; TRBD2 matches 7 bases. The junction had 5 bases not matched to a gene; V was cut back by 6 bases and J by 2 bases. This CDR3 has 14 amino acids. The germline V gene has CDR1 MNHEY and CDR2 SVGAGI. Here the CDR3 reads CASSPGTITDTQYF. The CDR3 region has the DNA TGTGCCAGCAGCCCCGGGACTATCACAGATACGCAGTATTTT.

This clone was counted a single time. This chain connects TRBV19 to TRBJ2-2; D might be TRBD2 (6 bases). Germline V lookup: CDR1 LNHDA, CDR2 SQIVND (reference sequence). This CDR3 spans 14 amino acids. With 6 bases removed from V and 6 bases from J, the gap between germline ends came to 14 bases. In DNA form, the CDR3 reads TGTGCCAGTAGGGGGGGTAGCTACGCCGGGGAGCTGTTTTTT. This sequence encodes CASRGGSYAGELFF.

V gene TRBV19 combines with J gene TRBJ2-5, with TRBD2 identical over 7 bases. With V trimmed by 3 bases and J by 4 bases, 11 bases remained unmatched. The germline V gene has CDR1 LNHDA and CDR2 SQIVND (reference sequence). The CDR3 length is 16 residues. The CDR3 loop reads CASSILGEGRRETQYF. DNA for the CDR3: TGTGCCAGTAGTATTTTGGGGGAGGGCCGGCGAGAGACCCAGTACTTC.

The rearrangement uses TRBV7-9 and TRBJ2-5; 14 positions agree with TRBD2. Germline V gene sequence: CDR1 SEHNR, CDR2 FQNEAQ (reference sequence). Trimming cost V 5 bases and J 3 bases; bases outside gene matches: 8. The length of the CDR3 is 17 residues. CDR3 sequence: CASSGGTSGSKKETQYF. CDR3 DNA: TGTGCCAGCAGCGGAGGGACTAGCGGGAGTAAGAAAGAGACCCAGTACTTC.

The rearrangement joins TRBV19 to TRBJ2-3; 11 nucleotides align to TRBD1. The CDR3 has 19 residues. Germline CDR1 is LNHDA and CDR2 is SQIVND (reference sequence). Germline trimming cut 9 bases from V and 4 bases from J; bases unmatched to any gene: 21. In nucleotides, the CDR3 is TGTGCCAGCACCACTTTGGGGTCTTTCCGGGACAGGGGGGCAGATACGCAGTATTTT. Its protein is CASTTLGSFRDRGADTQYF.

This chain connects TRBV2 to TRBJ2-7, with TRBD1 matching over 8 bases. Losses at the gene ends were 11 bases for V and 0 bases for J; bases not matched to a gene: 12. CDR3 length equals 15 residues. Germline CDR1 SNHLY, CDR2 FYNNEI. The chain's CDR3 is CAGTGGQVSSYEQYF. CDR3 bases: TGTGCCGGAACTGGGGGACAGGTAAGCTCCTACGAGCAGTACTTC.

This chain joins TRBV6-2 or TRBV6-3 and TRBJ2-1, with D possibly being TRBD1 (5 bases). Per the germline V gene, CDR1 is MNHEY and CDR2 is SVGEGT. The CDR3 runs to 15 residues. V lost 4 bases to trimming and J lost 7 bases, with 17 bases between them. CDR3 in DNA: TGTGCCAGCAGTTCCGCCGTGACCCAGGGTAATGAGCAGTTCTTC. This translates into CASSSAVTQGNEQFF.

This clone was found a few times. This chain links TRBV5-4 with TRBJ1-2; the D is unclear. The CDR3 extends over 14 amino acids. Germline V gene data show CDR1 as SGHNT and CDR2 as YYREEE (reference sequence). The V end lost 0 bases, the J end lost 7 bases, and 13 bases lay between the germline ends. In nucleotides, the CDR3 is TGTGCCAGCAGCTTGGCCTTTTCTCCGGGTGGCTACACCTTC. Its translation is CASSLAFSPGGYTF.

The J gene is TRBJ2-3, the V gene TRBV27; 10 positions agree with TRBD2. Per germline, CDR1 MNHEY and CDR2 SMNVEV (reference sequence). Trimming cost V 2 bases and J 1 base; bases outside gene matches: 3. This CDR3 is built from 16 residues. The CDR3 bases are TGTGCCAGCAGTTTACTAGCGGGGGACCGCACAGATACGCAGTATTTT. Translated, it gives CASSLLAGDRTDTQYF.

This clone was seen only once. J is TRBJ2-7 and V is TRBV5-1; TRBD1 matches at 8 bases. Germline-derived CDR1 and CDR2 are SGHRS and YFSETQ. The trim removed 5 bases at V and 3 bases at J, leaving 7 bases unmatched. The CDR3 is made up of 14 amino acids. CDR3 residues: CASSDRGSVYEQYF. DNA of the CDR3: TGCGCCAGCAGTGACAGGGGTTCGGTCTACGAGCAGTACTTC.

J is TRBJ2-1 and V is TRBV28; TRBD2 agrees at 8 bases. CDR1 and CDR2 (germline): MDHEN, SYDVKM. This CDR3 spans 14 amino acids. The junction had 4 bases not matched to a gene; V was cut back by 6 bases and J by 3 bases. CDR3 sequence reads: CASRPSGYYNEQFF. In DNA, the CDR3 is TGTGCCAGCAGACCTAGCGGGTACTACAATGAGCAGTTCTTC.

DNA for the CDR3: TGTGCCAGTTTCGACAGGTTAGGAGCTTTCTTT. Translation gives CASFDRLGAFF. The chain has TRBV19 and TRBJ1-1; a possible D gene is TRBD1 (6 bases). This CDR3 spans 11 amino acids. The V end was cut by 8 bases, the J end by 10 bases, with 14 bases between. Germline assignment: CDR1 LNHDA and CDR2 SQIVND (reference sequence).

The genes are TRBV2 and TRBJ1-2; a weak D match, TRBD1 (6 bases). The CDR3 covers 13 residues. Trimming shortened V by 5 bases and J by 1 base, and 8 bases separated the two germline ends. Germline V gene lookup returns CDR1 SNHLY and CDR2 FYNNEI. CDR3 loop: CASSPDSNYGYTF. CDR3 DNA: TGTGCCAGCAGTCCGGACAGTAACTATGGCTACACCTTC.

The V and J genes are TRBV6-2 or TRBV6-3 and TRBJ2-3, with D perhaps matching TRBD2 (5 bases). The V gene lost 2 bases and the J gene lost 3 bases, with 12 bases spanning the gap. In germline, CDR1 is MNHEY, CDR2 SVGEGT. The CDR3 has 15 amino acids. CDR3 in amino acids: CASSYVASRTDTQYF. In DNA form, the CDR3 reads TGTGCCAGCAGTTACGTGGCTAGCAGGACAGATACGCAGTATTTT.

This clone occurred a few times. V gene TRBV6-6 combines with J gene TRBJ1-1; no definite D call. V was pared by 6 bases and J by 8 bases, with 10 bases between. The CDR3 runs to 11 residues. Germline V lookup: CDR1 MNHNY, CDR2 SVGAGI (reference sequence). As DNA, the CDR3 is TGTGCCAGCAGCCTGCTACAGGAAGCTTTCTTT. It is translated as CASSLLQEAFF.

V gene TRBV6-5 combines with J gene TRBJ2-6; 7 bases fit TRBD2. Germline CDR1 and CDR2: MNHEY and SVGAGI. J lost 0 bases, V lost 3 bases, and 2 bases had no gene match. The CDR3 contains 16 residues. CDR3 loop: CASSYWGGSGANVLTF. In DNA, the CDR3 is TGTGCCAGCAGTTATTGGGGGGGCTCTGGGGCCAACGTCCTGACTTTC.

This rearrangement joins TRBV7-7 to TRBJ2-3, with TRBD1 matching 7 bases. V lost 0 bases and J lost 1; bases outside the gene matches: 7. CDR1 and CDR2 from the germline V gene are SSHAT and FNYEAQ (reference sequence). The CDR3 is 17 amino acids. CDR3 DNA: TGTGCCAGCAGCTTAGCATCGACAGGGTGGGGCACAGATACGCAGTATTTT. Protein: CASSLASTGWGTDTQYF. Based on the CDR3 plus reference TRBV7-7 and TRBJ2-3, the full variable domain is GAGVSQSPRYKVTKRGQDVTLRCDPISSHATLYWYQQALGQGPEFLTYFNYEAQPDKSGLPSDRFSAERPEGSISTLTIQRTEQRDSAMYRCASSLASTGWGTDTQYFGPGTRLTVL.

V gene TRBV7-3 combines with J gene TRBJ1-2, with 9 nucleotides matching TRBD1. Germline loops: CDR1 SGHTA, CDR2 FQGTGA. V shed 0 bases, J shed 5 bases, and the junction held 4 bases outside the gene matches. The CDR3 totals 15 residues. The CDR3 region has the DNA TGTGCCAGCAGCTTAACGTGGACAGGGGATTATGGCTACACCTTC. This gives the protein CASSLTWTGDYGYTF.

The chain combines TRBV19 with TRBJ2-2; the match to TRBD1 covers 11 bases. CDR1 is LNHDA and CDR2 is SQIVND in the germline V gene (reference sequence). V dropped 3 bases and J dropped 5; count of bases not matched to a gene: 2. The CDR3 is 15 residues long. This CDR3 reads CASSIGQGATGELFF. CDR3 in DNA: TGTGCCAGTAGTATCGGACAGGGGGCGACCGGGGAGCTGTTTTTT.

The rearrangement uses TRBV9 and TRBJ1-4; D may be TRBD1 (5 bases). Germline CDR1 is SGDLS and CDR2 is YYNGEE. With 3 bases removed from V and 7 bases from J, the gap between germline ends came to 7 bases. This CDR3 comprises 12 residues. CDR3 residues: CASSAQGEKLFF. CDR3 DNA sequence: TGTGCCAGCAGCGCGCAGGGTGAAAAACTGTTTTTT.

The chain recombines TRBV2 with TRBJ2-7; the match to TRBD1 covers 9 bases. The CDR3 extends over 13 amino acids. Trimming removed 10 bases from V and 0 bases from J; junction bases left unmatched: 4. From germline, CDR1 is SNHLY and CDR2 FYNNEI. The CDR3 bases are TGTGCCACCGGGACAGGGTCCTCCTACGAGCAGTACTTC. Translating it yields CATGTGSSYEQYF.

There are a few counts of this clone. This chain connects TRBV4-1 to TRBJ1-3; perhaps TRBD1 as D (5 bases). Trimming took 2 bases from V and 9 from J, leaving 23 bases between them. The germline CDR1 and CDR2 sequences are MGHRA and YSYEKL. The CDR3 has 17 residues. CDR3 protein: CASSQSQGQQRKGTIYF. The CDR3 nucleotides read TGCGCCAGCAGCCAATCTCAGGGTCAACAAAGGAAAGGCACCATATATTTT.

The chain links TRBV7-9 to TRBJ1-3, with D unresolved. The V end was cut by 1 base, the J end by 2 bases, with 3 bases between. Germline CDR1 reads SEHNR; CDR2 reads FQNEAQ (reference sequence). This CDR3 spans 13 amino acids. The CDR3 sequence is CASSLDTGNTIYF. Here the CDR3 DNA reads TGTGCCAGCAGCTTAGACACTGGAAACACCATATATTTT. Looking up the rest from reference TRBV7-9 and TRBJ1-3 gives the full variable domain: DTGVSQNPRHKITKRGQNVTFRCDPISEHNRLYWYRQTLGQGPEFLTYFQNEAQLEKSRLLSDRFSAERPKGSFSTLEIQRTEQGDSAMYLCASSLDTGNTIYFGEGSWLTVV.

The rearrangement uses TRBV19 and TRBJ1-1; the D is unclear. In germline, CDR1 is LNHDA, CDR2 SQIVND (reference sequence). V shed 1 base and J shed 3 bases, with 12 bases lying between them. CDR3 length equals 15 residues. The CDR3 loop is CASSIVGLGDTEAFF. The CDR3 DNA follows: TGTGCCAGTAGTATAGTAGGTTTGGGAGACACTGAAGCTTTCTTT.

This chain uses TRBV19 with TRBJ2-1; 8 positions match TRBD2. The CDR3 has 15 residues. The V gene's germline CDR1 is LNHDA and CDR2 SQIVND (reference sequence). J was trimmed by 8 bases and V by 7 bases; bases with no gene match: 13. The CDR3 DNA reads TGTGCCAGTACCGATGGGGGCGGGGGGCTCGATGAGCAGTTCTTC. This gives the protein CASTDGGGGLDEQFF.